This TCR beta chain appears in the sequencing data of a study of CD8+ T cells in alopecia areata. Study-wide context: Treatment with tofacitinib (6 to 18 months) was followed by 6 months off drug.

Sequencing used cDNA as its template, made by extracting RNA and reverse transcribing it. The data were produced by immunoSEQ multiplex PCR, yet TCRdb's version contains in-frame clones alone and is incomplete. The repertoire holds about 120,000 clones, with approximately 38% as singletons. The CDR3 sequence is 12 residues long. Germline lookup yields CDR1 GTSNPN and CDR2 SVGIG (reference sequence). Trimming cost V 2 bases and J 10 bases, with 14 bases left between them. About this clone itself: What it binds is not known.

It was from alopecia areata patients that lesional scalp punch biopsies and peripheral blood were collected. PBMCs yielded sorted CD4+ and CD8+ T cells. General study points: Unlike in mice, where it was clearer, TCR sharing across patients was less clear, possibly HLA-related.

The chain links TRBV30 to TRBJ1-1; tentative D call: TRBD1 (6 bases). This TCR came from a human donor with alopecia areata. The sequencing input was CD4+ T cells sorted from blood. The CDR3 region has the DNA TGTGCCTGGAGTTCGACAGGCAGGATAGCTTTCTTT. Protein sequence: CAWSSTGRIAFF. Based on the CDR3 plus reference TRBV30 and TRBJ1-1, the full variable domain is SQTIHQWPATLVQPVGSPLSLECTVEGTSNPNLYWYRQAAGRGLQLLFYSVGIGQISSEVPQNLSASRPQDRQFILSSKKLLLSDSGFYLCAWSSTGRIAFFGQGTRLTVV.